The 23 T cell receptor beta chains in this list originate from one sample, sequenced in a study of cytomegalovirus exposure and HLA in healthy donors. Primers included in the PCR were 60 Vbeta and 13 Jbeta primers. Libraries were prepared by immunoSEQ multiplex PCR; TCRdb keeps only in-frame clonotypes and omits some of them. The table lists some 190,000 clones, around 84% of them singletons, with around 3.6% in the top ten. Sequencing was performed on PBMCs. The source is a man aged 40-49 years in good health and CMV-seropositive.

The chain combines TRBV30 with TRBJ1-6, with D possibly being TRBD1 (6 bases). The CDR3 runs 13 residues. Germline loops: CDR1 GTSNPN, CDR2 SVGIG (reference sequence). V lost 4 bases, J lost 7 bases, and 11 bases lay in between. The DNA of the CDR3 is TGTGCCTGGACAAGGGGGTGGAATTCACCCCTCCACTTT. Translating gives CAWTRGWNSPLHF.

The chain recombines TRBV28 with TRBJ1-5; 7 positions match TRBD1. This CDR3 contains 15 residues. Germline loops: CDR1 MDHEN, CDR2 SYDVKM. J lost 2 bases, V lost 2 bases, and 3 bases had no gene match. The CDR3 protein is CASSLPTGGNQPQHF. In DNA form, the CDR3 reads TGTGCCAGCAGTTTACCTACAGGGGGCAATCAGCCCCAGCATTTT.

The chain links TRBV6-1 to TRBJ1-2, with D perhaps TRBD1 (6 bases). The CDR3 runs 16 residues. Germline loops: CDR1 MNHNS, CDR2 SASEGT. The ends were cut back, 4 bases at V and 8 bases at J, with 23 bases in the middle. The CDR3 nucleotides are TGTGCCAGCAGTGGCCCCCATTTGACAGGAATAGAGGGCTACACCTTC. As protein: CASSGPHLTGIEGYTF.

The chain couples TRBV5-1 to TRBJ2-3; D is perhaps TRBD1 (8 bases). V was trimmed by 3 bases and J by 5 bases, leaving 16 bases between them. Germline CDR1 reads SGHRS; CDR2 reads YFSETQ. The CDR3 is made up of 15 amino acids. The CDR3: CASSYRGGAEDTQYF. Here the CDR3 DNA reads TGCGCCAGCAGCTACAGGGGGGGGGCTGAAGATACGCAGTATTTT.

This clone has just one count. The V call is TRBV4-1, the J call TRBJ2-3, with 8 bases lining up with TRBD1. The junction had 9 bases not matched to a gene; V was cut back by 8 bases and J by 2 bases. The CDR3 is made up of 15 amino acids. Germline CDR1 MGHRA, CDR2 YSYEKL. CDR3 sequence: CASSTRQGLTDTQYF. The DNA of the CDR3 is TGCGCCAGCTCGACACGACAGGGGCTCACAGATACGCAGTATTTT.

This chain connects TRBV25-1 to TRBJ2-2, with 11 bases matching TRBD2. This CDR3 is 17 amino acids long. Trimming at V came to 4 bases and at J to 0 bases, leaving 4 bases not matched to a gene. The germline CDR1 and CDR2 sequences are MGHDK and SYGVNS. CDR3 sequence: CASSGLAGGPNTGELFF. CDR3 DNA: TGTGCCAGCAGTGGGTTAGCGGGGGGGCCGAACACCGGGGAGCTGTTTTTT.

The V and J genes are TRBV7-2 and TRBJ1-2, with D possibly being TRBD1 (5 bases). Germline V CDR1 and CDR2: SGHTA, FQGNSA. The CDR3 is 14 residues long. With 0 bases removed from V and 7 bases from J, the gap between germline ends came to 12 bases. This CDR3 reads CASSLAQGSSGYTF. The CDR3 DNA is TGTGCCAGCAGCTTAGCGCAGGGATCTTCTGGCTACACCTTC. Drawing the rest from reference TRBV7-2 and TRBJ1-2, the complete variable domain is GAGVSQSPSNKVTEKGKDVELRCDPISGHTALYWYRQSLGQGLEFLIYFQGNSAPDKSGLPSDRFSAERTGGSVSTLTIQRTQQEDSAVYLCASSLAQGSSGYTFGSGTRLTVV.

The CDR3 region has the DNA TGTGCCAGTAGTAGGGACAGGGTGAGCACTGAAGCTTTCTTT. This codes for CASSRDRVSTEAFF. This sequence joins TRBV19 and TRBJ1-1; 9 nucleotides line up with TRBD1. Per the germline V gene, CDR1 is LNHDA and CDR2 is SQIVND (reference sequence). The CDR3 covers 14 residues. V lost 4 bases, J lost 4 bases, and 4 bases stayed unmatched.

This clone came up once. The chain carries TRBV28 and TRBJ1-1; tentative D call: TRBD1 (5 bases). The ends were cut back, 6 bases at V and 4 bases at J, with 21 bases in the middle. The CDR3 is 16 residues long. CDR1 and CDR2 from the germline V gene are MDHEN and SYDVKM. The CDR3 sequence is CASSHLKQGFVTEAFF. DNA of the CDR3: TGTGCCAGCAGCCATCTCAAGCAGGGCTTTGTCACTGAAGCTTTCTTT.

The chain employs TRBV7-2 and TRBJ2-3; D gene unclear. The germline gives CDR1 SGHTA, CDR2 FQGNSA. The CDR3 is 12 residues long. V was pared by 5 bases and J by 2 bases, with 5 bases between. The CDR3 region is CASSPSTDTQYF. The CDR3 nucleotides read TGTGCCAGCAGCCCCTCCACAGATACGCAGTATTTT. The whole variable domain, filled in from reference TRBV7-2 and TRBJ2-3, reads GAGVSQSPSNKVTEKGKDVELRCDPISGHTALYWYRQSLGQGLEFLIYFQGNSAPDKSGLPSDRFSAERTGGSVSTLTIQRTQQEDSAVYLCASSPSTDTQYFGPGTRLTVL.

This chain joins TRBV20-1 and TRBJ2-5; no firm D call. The germline V gene has CDR1 DFQATT and CDR2 SNEGSKA (reference sequence). V gave up 2 bases and J gave up 5 bases, with 6 bases separating them. The CDR3 loop spans 11 amino acids. The CDR3 sequence is CSARRSETQYF. Here the CDR3 DNA reads TGCAGTGCTAGACGGTCGGAGACCCAGTACTTC.

The gene calls are TRBV29-1 and TRBJ1-3, with TRBD1 identical over 9 bases. The CDR3 totals 14 residues. Trimming cost V 6 bases and J 4 bases; bases outside gene matches: 7. The germline V gene encodes CDR1 SQVTM and CDR2 ANQGSEA. The CDR3 nucleotides read TGCAGCGTAGACCGGGACAGGGACGGAAACACCATATATTTT. Translated, it gives CSVDRDRDGNTIYF.

The V call is TRBV29-1, the J call TRBJ1-6; D is unresolved. This CDR3 comprises 13 residues. Germline V gene sequence: CDR1 SQVTM, CDR2 ANQGSEA. The V end was cut by 3 bases, the J end by 9 bases, with 12 bases between. The CDR3 nucleotides are TGCAGCGTTGATTACGGGTGGAGTTCACCCCTCCACTTT. Protein sequence: CSVDYGWSSPLHF.

On this clone itself: This sample also contains other DNA sequences that code for the same CDR3. DNA for the CDR3: TGTGCCAGCAGCTTGGGGGGGGCTAACTATGGCTACACCTTC. This encodes CASSLGGANYGYTF. This chain joins TRBV7-3 and TRBJ1-2; D possibly corresponds to TRBD1 (5 bases). This CDR3 has 14 amino acids. Trimming removed 3 bases from V and 0 bases from J, with 8 bases in between. The V gene's germline CDR1 is SGHTA and CDR2 FQGTGA.

Regarding this clone: Other DNA sequences of this sample code for an identical CDR3. This chain uses TRBV5-1 with TRBJ2-7; the match to TRBD1 covers 7 bases. In germline, CDR1 is SGHRS, CDR2 YFSETQ. V was pared by 0 bases and J by 4 bases, with 7 bases of the junction left unmatched. This CDR3 has 15 residues. CDR3 loop: CASSLEGTVGYEQYF. DNA of the CDR3: TGCGCCAGCAGCTTGGAGGGGACAGTGGGGTACGAGCAGTACTTC.

The chain carries TRBV5-5 and TRBJ2-7; no clear D gene. V lost 5 bases and J lost 2, with 17 bases in between. The CDR3 totals 15 residues. Per germline, CDR1 SGHKS and CDR2 YYEKEE (reference sequence). CDR3 nucleotides: TGTGCCAGCAGTCTTTTGTCGTACAGAACCTACGAGCAGTACTTC. Encoded protein: CASSLLSYRTYEQYF.

The chain combines TRBV11-1 with TRBJ1-1; a possible D gene is TRBD1 (5 bases). Germline CDR1 is SGHAT and CDR2 is FQDESV (reference sequence). The CDR3 is 17 residues long. The germline V and J ends were trimmed by 5 bases and 4 bases, with 23 bases remaining between them. In nucleotides, the CDR3 is TGTGCCAGCAGCCGTAGCCGGGACCACGGGAGGGGCACTGAAGCTTTCTTT. Residues: CASSRSRDHGRGTEAFF. The full variable domain, in which reference TRBV11-1 and TRBJ1-1 provide the parts outside the CDR3, is EAEVAQSPRYKITEKSQAVAFWCDPISGHATLYWYRQILGQGPELLVQFQDESVVDDSQLPKDRFSAERLKGVDSTLKIQPAELGDSAMYLCASSRSRDHGRGTEAFFGQGTRLTVV.

This clone came up a few times. The V call is TRBV28, the J call TRBJ1-1; D not certain. Per germline, CDR1 MDHEN and CDR2 SYDVKM. The V and J ends lost 0 bases and 0 bases respectively, with 5 bases between them. CDR3 length: 14 amino acids. CDR3 loop: CASSLWRVNTEAFF. Written as DNA, the CDR3 is TGTGCCAGCAGTTTATGGAGGGTGAACACTGAAGCTTTCTTT. The full variable domain, rest sourced from reference TRBV28 and TRBJ1-1, is DVKVTQSSRYLVKRTGEKVFLECVQDMDHENMFWYRQDPGLGLRLIYFSYDVKMKEKGDIPEGYSVSREKKERFSLILESASTNQTSMYLCASSLWRVNTEAFFGQGTRLTVV.

The V gene is TRBV4-1, the J gene TRBJ2-7; 8 bases match TRBD2. Germline lookup yields CDR1 MGHRA and CDR2 YSYEKL. The CDR3 contains 15 residues. The J segment lost 4 bases and the V segment lost 1 base, leaving 6 bases of the junction unmatched. The CDR3 DNA reads as TGCGCCAGCAGCCAAGGACCGGGACTAGAGTACGAGCAGTACTTC. Encoded protein: CASSQGPGLEYEQYF.

This chain joins TRBV5-1 and TRBJ2-3, with 13 bases that match TRBD2. The trim removed 4 bases at V and 3 bases at J, leaving 5 bases unmatched. The CDR3 has 16 amino acids. The germline CDR1 and CDR2 sequences are SGHRS and YFSETQ. The CDR3: CASSPGLAGSTDTQYF. In DNA, the CDR3 is TGCGCCAGCAGCCCGGGACTAGCGGGAAGTACAGATACGCAGTATTTT.

The V call is TRBV27, the J call TRBJ2-5; the match to TRBD2 covers 8 bases. CDR3 length: 13 residues. V dropped 6 bases and J dropped 9; count of bases not matched to a gene: 9. Germline-derived CDR1 and CDR2 are MNHEY and SMNVEV (reference sequence). CDR3: CASRTSARGAQYF. The CDR3 DNA reads as TGTGCCAGCAGGACTAGCGCCCGGGGGGCCCAGTACTTC.

The chain employs TRBV4-2 and TRBJ2-5; TRBD2 agrees at 10 bases. Germline V gene lookup returns CDR1 LGHNA and CDR2 YNFKEQ. Trimming removed 0 bases from V and 5 bases from J; junction bases left unmatched: 12. The CDR3 length is 18 residues. DNA of the CDR3: TGTGCCAGCAGCCAAGATGGAAGGCTAGCGGGGGTAGACGAGACCCAGTACTTC. Translating it yields CASSQDGRLAGVDETQYF.

This chain links TRBV7-9 with TRBJ2-7; D is perhaps TRBD2 (6 bases). V was shortened by 2 bases and J by 0 bases, with 11 bases between the two germline ends. The CDR3 is made up of 15 amino acids. Germline values: CDR1 SEHNR, CDR2 FQNEAQ (reference sequence). The DNA for the CDR3 is TGTGCCAGCAGCTTAATAGCGGACGACTCCTACGAGCAGTACTTC. It specifies CASSLIADDSYEQYF.